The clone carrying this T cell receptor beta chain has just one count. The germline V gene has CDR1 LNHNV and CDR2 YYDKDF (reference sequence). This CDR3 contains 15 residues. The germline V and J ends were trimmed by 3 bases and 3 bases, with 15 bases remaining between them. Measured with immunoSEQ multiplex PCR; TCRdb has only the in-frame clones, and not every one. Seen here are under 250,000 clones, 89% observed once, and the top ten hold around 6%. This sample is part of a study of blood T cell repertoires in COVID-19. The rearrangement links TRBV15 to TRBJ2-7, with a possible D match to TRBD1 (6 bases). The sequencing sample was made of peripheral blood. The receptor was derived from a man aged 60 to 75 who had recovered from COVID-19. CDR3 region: CATSRRAGAGYEQYF. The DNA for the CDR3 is TGTGCCACCAGCAGGAGGGCAGGGGCGGGCTACGAGCAGTACTTC.